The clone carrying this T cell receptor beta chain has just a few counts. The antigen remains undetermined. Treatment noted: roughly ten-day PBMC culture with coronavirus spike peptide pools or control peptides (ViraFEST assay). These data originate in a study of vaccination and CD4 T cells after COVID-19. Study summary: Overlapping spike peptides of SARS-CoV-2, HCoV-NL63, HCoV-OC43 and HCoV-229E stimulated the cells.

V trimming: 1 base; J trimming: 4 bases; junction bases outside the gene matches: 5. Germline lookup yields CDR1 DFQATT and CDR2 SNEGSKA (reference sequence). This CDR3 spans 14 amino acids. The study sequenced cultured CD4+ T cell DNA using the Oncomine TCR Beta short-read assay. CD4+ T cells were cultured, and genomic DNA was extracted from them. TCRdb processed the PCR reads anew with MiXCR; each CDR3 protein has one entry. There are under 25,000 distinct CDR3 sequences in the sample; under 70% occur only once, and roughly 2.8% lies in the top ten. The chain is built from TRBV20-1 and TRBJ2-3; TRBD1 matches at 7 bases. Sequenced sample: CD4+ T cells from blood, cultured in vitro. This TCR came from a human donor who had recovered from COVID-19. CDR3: CSARGQGVPDTQYF. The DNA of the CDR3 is TGCAGTGCTAGAGGCCAGGGGGTCCCAGATACGCAGTATTTT.